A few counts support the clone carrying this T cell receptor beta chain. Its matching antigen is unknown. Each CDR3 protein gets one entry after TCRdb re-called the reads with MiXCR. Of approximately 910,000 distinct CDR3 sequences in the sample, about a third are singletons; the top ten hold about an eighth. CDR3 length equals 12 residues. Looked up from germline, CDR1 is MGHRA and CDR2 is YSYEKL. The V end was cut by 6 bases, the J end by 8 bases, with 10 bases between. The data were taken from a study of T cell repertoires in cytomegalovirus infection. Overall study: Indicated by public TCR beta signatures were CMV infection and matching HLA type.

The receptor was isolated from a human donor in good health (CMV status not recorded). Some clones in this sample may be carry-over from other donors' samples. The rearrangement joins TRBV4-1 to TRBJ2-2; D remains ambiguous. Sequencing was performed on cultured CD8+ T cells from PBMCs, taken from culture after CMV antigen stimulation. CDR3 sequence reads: CASSYQAGELFF. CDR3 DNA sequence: TGCGCCAGCAGTTACCAGGCAGGGGAGCTGTTTTTT.